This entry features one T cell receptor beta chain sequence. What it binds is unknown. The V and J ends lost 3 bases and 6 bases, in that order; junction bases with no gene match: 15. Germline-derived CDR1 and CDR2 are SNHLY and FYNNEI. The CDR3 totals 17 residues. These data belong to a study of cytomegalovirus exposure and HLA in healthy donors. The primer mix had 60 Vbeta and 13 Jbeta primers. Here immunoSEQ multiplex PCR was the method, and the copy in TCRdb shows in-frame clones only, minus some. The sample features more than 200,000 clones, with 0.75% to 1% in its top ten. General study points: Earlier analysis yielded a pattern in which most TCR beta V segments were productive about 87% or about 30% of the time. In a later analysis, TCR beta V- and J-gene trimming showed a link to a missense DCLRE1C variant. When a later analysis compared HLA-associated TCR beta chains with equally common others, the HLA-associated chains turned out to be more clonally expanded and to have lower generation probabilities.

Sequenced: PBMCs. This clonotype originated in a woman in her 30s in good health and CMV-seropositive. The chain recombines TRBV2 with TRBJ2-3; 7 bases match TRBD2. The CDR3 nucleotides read TGTGCCAGCAGTGATTTGTCGCGGGGCGGGGAGGGGGATACGCAGTATTTT. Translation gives CASSDLSRGGEGDTQYF. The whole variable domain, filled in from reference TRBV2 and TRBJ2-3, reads EPEVTQTPSHQVTQMGQEVILRCVPISNHLYFYWYRQILGQKVEFLVSFYNNEISEKSEIFDDQFSVERPDGSNFTLKIRSTKLEDSAMYFCASSDLSRGGEGDTQYFGPGTRLTVL.